What follows are 28 T cell receptor beta chains derived from one specimen sequenced in a study of cytotoxic CD8 clonotypes in ibrutinib-treated CLL (dated by TCRdb to the early 2020s). The library was made by the immunoSEQ multiplex PCR assay. Here the immuneACCESS table is served through TCRdb, limited to in-frame sequences with V and J called. Missing clones are a known gap in these copies; in checked studies unresolved V genes cover under half, and the rest lacks a known reason. This sample gives more than 200,000 clones in total; about three quarters of them show up just once. The ten largest clonotypes hold roughly 14% of the sample. The time point label for this specimen denotes: 20 to 25 months on ibrutinib. Here the sequenced sample was PBMCs, taken after 24 months of ibrutinib treatment. The receptors stem from a human donor with chronic lymphocytic leukemia.

The CDR3 protein is CASSQEGLGVTDTQYF. The CDR3 nucleotides read TGCGCCAGCAGCCAAGAAGGTCTTGGGGTAACAGATACGCAGTATTTT. The chain carries TRBV4-1 and TRBJ2-3; D is undetermined. The CDR3 runs to 16 residues. V lost 0 bases to trimming and J lost 3 bases, with 13 bases between them. From germline, CDR1 is MGHRA and CDR2 YSYEKL.

The gene calls are TRBV14 and TRBJ2-3; D gene ambiguous. Germline values: CDR1 SGHDN, CDR2 FVKESK. The CDR3 totals 13 residues. V was clipped by 5 bases and J by 0 bases, with 6 bases between them. The CDR3 DNA follows: TGTGCCAGCAGCGCGCCTAGCACAGATACGCAGTATTTT. Residues: CASSAPSTDTQYF. Drawing the rest from reference TRBV14 and TRBJ2-3, the complete variable domain is EAGVTQFPSHSVIEKGQTVTLRCDPISGHDNLYWYRRVMGKEIKFLLHFVKESKQDESGMPNNRFLAERTGGTYSTLKVQPAELEDSGVYFCASSAPSTDTQYFGPGTRLTVL.

This clone was detected only once. The rearrangement links TRBV5-1 to TRBJ2-7, with TRBD1 identical over 9 bases. This CDR3 has 15 amino acids. V was clipped by 5 bases and J by 5 bases; unmatched bases: 11. CDR1 SGHRS and CDR2 YFSETQ come from the germline V gene. The CDR3 nucleotides are TGCGCCAGCAGGTTTTTACAGGGGGCTCCGAACGAGCAGTACTTC. Translating gives CASRFLQGAPNEQYF.

The chain combines TRBV7-6 with TRBJ2-1, with TRBD2 matching over 10 bases. From germline, CDR1 is SGHVS and CDR2 FNYEAQ. After removal of 5 bases from V and 8 bases from J, the junction contained 12 bases not matched to a gene. The CDR3 contains 16 residues. CDR3 DNA: TGTGCCAGCAGCCCCCGGGGAGCGGGAGGGCCCCATGAGCAGTTCTTC. This translates into CASSPRGAGGPHEQFF.

To note about this clone: Germline is not matched at one junction end, which may reflect a read error. The chain joins TRBV7-7 to TRBJ2-5, with D hard to call. The germline gives CDR1 SSHAT, CDR2 FNYEAQ (reference sequence). The CDR3 spans 13 residues. The CDR3 is CASSSARQETQYF. The CDR3 DNA sequence: TGTGCTAGCAGCTCGGCGAGACAAGAGACCCAGTACTTC.

This chain joins TRBV18 and TRBJ1-1, with TRBD1 identical over 10 bases. The CDR3 covers 15 residues. V trimming: 2 bases; J trimming: 3 bases; junction bases outside the gene matches: 3. Germline V gives CDR1 KGHSH, CDR2 LQKENI. The CDR3 nucleotides read TGTGCCAGCTCACCAACGGGGACAGGGGACACTGAAGCTTTCTTT. Amino acid sequence: CASSPTGTGDTEAFF.

The rearrangement uses TRBV9 and TRBJ2-3; D not resolved. The CDR3 sequence is 14 residues long. Germline assignment: CDR1 SGDLS and CDR2 YYNGEE. V gave up 1 base and J gave up 0 bases, with 6 bases separating them. The CDR3 is CASSVQTSTDTQYF. DNA of the CDR3: TGTGCCAGCAGCGTACAGACTAGCACAGATACGCAGTATTTT.

The chain is built from TRBV28 and TRBJ2-2; possibly TRBD1 for D (5 bases). Trimming removed 6 bases from V and 4 bases from J, with 12 bases in between. The CDR3 contains 14 residues. From germline, CDR1 is MDHEN and CDR2 SYDVKM. The DNA of the CDR3 is TGTGCCAGCAGCTTAGACAGTTTCACCGGGGAGCTGTTTTTT. It yields the protein CASSLDSFTGELFF.

The chain uses TRBV4-2 and TRBJ2-1; no firm D call. CDR1 is LGHNA and CDR2 is YNFKEQ in the germline V gene. This CDR3 has 14 residues. Trimming left V 0 bases short and J 8 bases short, with 11 bases between. The CDR3 loop reads CASSQDSSWDEQFF. CDR3 nucleotides: TGTGCCAGCAGCCAAGACTCTTCGTGGGATGAGCAGTTCTTC.

This clone came up once. J is TRBJ1-1 and V is TRBV2; perhaps TRBD1 as D (6 bases). The germline gives CDR1 SNHLY, CDR2 FYNNEI. This CDR3 comprises 15 residues. V lost 4 bases and J 0 bases, leaving 12 bases between the germline ends. The CDR3 DNA is TGTGCCAGCAGTGGTGGCAGGGGAATGAACACTGAAGCTTTCTTT. It yields the protein CASSGGRGMNTEAFF.

This clone showed up just a few times. The rearrangement uses TRBV2 and TRBJ1-5; 7 bases are shared with TRBD1. The CDR3 extends over 13 amino acids. V lost 7 bases to trimming and J lost 8 bases; unmatched junction nucleotides: 8. The germline CDR1 and CDR2 sequences are SNHLY and FYNNEI. This CDR3 is CASTLGQKEPQHF. The CDR3 bases are TGTGCCAGCACCCTGGGACAGAAGGAGCCCCAGCATTTT. The full variable domain, its missing parts supplied by reference TRBV2 and TRBJ1-5, is EPEVTQTPSHQVTQMGQEVILRCVPISNHLYFYWYRQILGQKVEFLVSFYNNEISEKSEIFDDQFSVERPDGSNFTLKIRSTKLEDSAMYFCASTLGQKEPQHFGDGTRLSIL.

V and J are TRBV19 and TRBJ2-7, with a tentative D call TRBD1 (5 bases). Trimming stripped 9 bases from V and 2 bases from J, with 14 bases between. Germline V gene data show CDR1 as LNHDA and CDR2 as SQIVND (reference sequence). This CDR3 is built from 13 residues. The CDR3 DNA follows: TGTGCCAGCGGGCGTAGGGGTCCCTACGAGCAGTACTTC. Translated, it gives CASGRRGPYEQYF.

The table lists this clone with a few counts. The chain is built from TRBV7-8 and TRBJ2-7; D unclear. Trimming took off 1 base at V and 1 base at J, with 5 bases between the two ends. The germline V gene has CDR1 SGHVS and CDR2 FQNEAQ. This CDR3 is built from 13 residues. The CDR3 loop reads CASSLGPSYEQYF. The CDR3 bases are TGTGCCAGCAGCTTAGGTCCATCCTACGAGCAGTACTTC.

The chain joins TRBV9 to TRBJ2-7, with D possibly TRBD1 on 6 matching bases. Trimming removed 4 bases at V and 5 bases at J, with 16 bases between. The CDR3 is 14 residues long. From germline, CDR1 is SGDLS and CDR2 YYNGEE. Written as DNA, the CDR3 is TGTGCCAGCAGCCCCAGGGGTAGAGGCGACGAGCAGTACTTC. Protein product: CASSPRGRGDEQYF.

The chain carries TRBV4-1 and TRBJ2-1, with TRBD2 matching over 8 bases. The V gene end was trimmed by 2 bases and the J gene end by 12 bases; junction bases not matched to a gene: 9. The length of the CDR3 is 14 residues. Germline values: CDR1 MGHRA, CDR2 YSYEKL. CDR3 DNA: TGCGCCAGCAGCCAACTACCGCGACTAGCGAGGCAGTTCTTC. Translation: CASSQLPRLARQFF.

The chain has TRBV15 and TRBJ1-3, with D maybe TRBD1 (6 bases). The V and J ends lost 0 bases and 0 bases respectively, with 15 bases between them. This CDR3 is built from 18 residues. Germline CDR1 is LNHNV and CDR2 is YYDKDF (reference sequence). The CDR3 DNA reads TGTGCCACCAGCAGAGATCGGGGGGCGAGGAGCTCTGGAAACACCATATATTTT. Its protein is CATSRDRGARSSGNTIYF.

The rearrangement links TRBV5-4 to TRBJ1-2; no reliable D call. Per the germline V gene, CDR1 is SGHNT and CDR2 is YYREEE (reference sequence). V was shortened by 6 bases and J by 8 bases, with 17 bases between the two germline ends. The CDR3 has 13 amino acids. The CDR3 DNA reads TGTGCCAGCACCTCCGGGGTAAGGGCCGGCTACACCTTC. Its translation is CASTSGVRAGYTF. Filled out from reference TRBV5-4 and TRBJ1-2, the complete variable domain reads ETGVTQSPTHLIKTRGQQVTLRCSSQSGHNTVSWYQQALGQGPQFIFQYYREEENGRGNFPPRFSGLQFPNYSSELNVNALELDDSALYLCASTSGVRAGYTFGSGTRLTVV.

This clone was observed a few times. Here the CDR3 DNA reads TGCGCCAGCAGCCAAGACGATGTGAGCTCCTACAATGAGCAGTTCTTC. Amino acids: CASSQDDVSSYNEQFF. The rearrangement uses TRBV4-3 and TRBJ2-1; no definite D call. CDR3 length: 16 amino acids. Trimming removed 0 bases from V and 0 bases from J, with 9 bases in between. Germline V gene sequence: CDR1 LGHNA, CDR2 YSLEER.

The J gene is TRBJ1-2, the V gene TRBV5-4; TRBD1 is a possible D gene (5 bases). Trimming took off 9 bases at V and 4 bases at J, with 13 bases between the two ends. Germline lookup yields CDR1 SGHNT and CDR2 YYREEE (reference sequence). The CDR3 loop spans 12 amino acids. The CDR3 coding sequence is TGTGCCATCCCCCGGGGCGGCTATGGCTACACCTTC. Its protein product is CAIPRGGYGYTF. Supplemented by reference TRBV5-4 and TRBJ1-2, the full variable domain reads ETGVTQSPTHLIKTRGQQVTLRCSSQSGHNTVSWYQQALGQGPQFIFQYYREEENGRGNFPPRFSGLQFPNYSSELNVNALELDDSALYLCAIPRGGYGYTFGSGTRLTVV.

The J gene is TRBJ2-7, the V gene TRBV6-5; 7 bases map to TRBD2. The CDR3 spans 15 residues. The ends lost 1 base at V and 7 bases at J; junction bases unmatched: 10. The V gene's germline CDR1 is MNHEY and CDR2 SVGAGI. CDR3 amino acids: CASSYYGGSREEQYF. Written as DNA, the CDR3 is TGTGCCAGCAGTTACTATGGCGGGAGCCGAGAAGAGCAGTACTTC.

This clone was counted a few times. The V gene is TRBV7-9, the J gene TRBJ2-7; D remains unclear. This CDR3 is 15 amino acids long. Germline V gene data show CDR1 as SEHNR and CDR2 as FQNEAQ (reference sequence). Trimming removed 6 bases at V and 2 bases at J, with 17 bases between. CDR3 residues: CASSPVGQPTYEQYF. Here the CDR3 DNA reads TGTGCCAGCAGTCCAGTCGGGCAGCCGACCTACGAGCAGTACTTC.

The rearrangement joins TRBV7-2 to TRBJ2-3; D ambiguous. CDR1 is SGHTA and CDR2 is FQGNSA in the germline V gene. V lost 4 bases, J lost 8 bases, and 7 bases lay in between. This CDR3 region has 11 residues. The CDR3 coding sequence is TGTGCCAGCAGCTCTGAACGTACGCAGTATTTT. It encodes CASSSERTQYF.

The chain is built from TRBV14 and TRBJ2-7; D unresolved. Germline CDR1 is SGHDN and CDR2 is FVKESK. Trimming took off 0 bases at V and 4 bases at J, with 7 bases between the two ends. The CDR3 runs to 13 residues. The CDR3 bases are TGTGCCAGCAGCCAAGATAGGAGATACGAGCAGTACTTC. Translating it yields CASSQDRRYEQYF. Variable domain in full (rest from reference TRBV14 and TRBJ2-7): EAGVTQFPSHSVIEKGQTVTLRCDPISGHDNLYWYRRVMGKEIKFLLHFVKESKQDESGMPNNRFLAERTGGTYSTLKVQPAELEDSGVYFCASSQDRRYEQYFGPGTRLTVT.

The V call is TRBV28, the J call TRBJ1-5; D ambiguous. CDR3 length: 12 residues. V lost 3 bases, J lost 12 bases, and 12 bases lay in between. CDR1 is MDHEN and CDR2 is SYDVKM in the germline V gene. The CDR3 reads CASSFNVPLQHF. In nucleotides, the CDR3 is TGTGCCAGCAGTTTTAACGTCCCTCTCCAGCATTTT.

The count of this clone is one. The chain recombines TRBV6-6 with TRBJ2-5, with D possibly being TRBD2 (5 bases). V was shortened by 2 bases and J by 1 base, with 8 bases between the two germline ends. This CDR3 has 14 residues. Germline lookup yields CDR1 MNHNY and CDR2 SVGAGI (reference sequence). The CDR3 protein is CASSYASGQETQYF. As DNA, the CDR3 is TGTGCCAGCAGTTACGCGAGCGGCCAAGAGACCCAGTACTTC.

The chain uses TRBV6-6 and TRBJ2-2; no reliable D call. This CDR3 comprises 13 residues. Trimming took 10 bases from V and 4 from J, leaving 13 bases between them. The V gene's germline CDR1 is MNHNY and CDR2 SVGAGI (reference sequence). In DNA form, the CDR3 reads TGTGCCACCTATTTTCGGATCACCGGGGAGCTGTTTTTT. Encoded protein: CATYFRITGELFF.

V is TRBV7-9 and J is TRBJ1-4; D is unresolved. CDR1 and CDR2 (germline): SEHNR, FQNEAQ (reference sequence). With 5 bases removed from V and 8 bases from J, the gap between germline ends came to 21 bases. The length of the CDR3 is 16 residues. The CDR3 DNA is TGTGCCAGCAGCCTACGCTCTGGGGTCCCGGGCGAAAAACTGTTTTTT. It yields the protein CASSLRSGVPGEKLFF. The whole variable domain, remainder taken from reference TRBV7-9 and TRBJ1-4, is DTGVSQNPRHKITKRGQNVTFRCDPISEHNRLYWYRQTLGQGPEFLTYFQNEAQLEKSRLLSDRFSAERPKGSFSTLEIQRTEQGDSAMYLCASSLRSGVPGEKLFFGSGTQLSVL.

This clone was observed a single time. The V gene is TRBV7-2, the J gene TRBJ2-2; the D is unclear. Trimming took 2 bases from V and 0 from J, leaving 7 bases between them. Per germline, CDR1 SGHTA and CDR2 FQGNSA. This CDR3 is built from 15 residues. This CDR3 is CASSLFGANTGELFF. The CDR3 bases are TGTGCCAGCAGCTTATTCGGTGCGAACACCGGGGAGCTGTTTTTT.